This T cell receptor beta chain comes out of a study of regulatory T cells in long-lasting Graves disease. Findings of the study overall: Sampling was limited to peripheral blood rather than thyroid tissue. A limited number of samples was an acknowledged limitation.

With iRepertoire HTBI primers and Arm-PCR of CDR3 regions, TCR beta libraries were built. TCRdb independently ran MiXCR on the multiplex PCR reads; one entry per CDR3 protein. The profile shows 500,000 or so distinct CDR3 sequences, about a sixth of them singletons. V was clipped by 0 bases and J by 1 base; unmatched bases: 10. The CDR3 totals 19 residues. Per the germline V gene, CDR1 is DFQATT and CDR2 is SNEGSKA (reference sequence). Indicated time point: newly diagnosed GD, antithyroid drugs for less than 3 months. RNA isolated from PBMCs was used to make the TCR library. Only a few counts were recorded for this clonotype. Its antigen is unknown. These data also featured in a second study, about T cells in Graves' hyperthyroidism and ophthalmopathy. As reported in that work: Reasons for excluding patients were uncontrolled infection, other autoimmune disease, pregnancy or lactation. With a median lead of around 6.7 months before onset, the model predicted ophthalmopathy.

This clonotype originated in a man in his forties with Graves disease. Sequenced here: peripheral blood mononuclear cells (PBMCs), sampled at new diagnosis, from a patient treated with antithyroid drugs. The chain links TRBV20-1 to TRBJ2-3; the match to TRBD2 covers 13 bases. CDR3: CSARDFRGLAGRGTDTQYF. The DNA of the CDR3 is TGCAGTGCTAGAGATTTCAGGGGACTAGCGGGACGAGGCACAGATACGCAGTATTTT.